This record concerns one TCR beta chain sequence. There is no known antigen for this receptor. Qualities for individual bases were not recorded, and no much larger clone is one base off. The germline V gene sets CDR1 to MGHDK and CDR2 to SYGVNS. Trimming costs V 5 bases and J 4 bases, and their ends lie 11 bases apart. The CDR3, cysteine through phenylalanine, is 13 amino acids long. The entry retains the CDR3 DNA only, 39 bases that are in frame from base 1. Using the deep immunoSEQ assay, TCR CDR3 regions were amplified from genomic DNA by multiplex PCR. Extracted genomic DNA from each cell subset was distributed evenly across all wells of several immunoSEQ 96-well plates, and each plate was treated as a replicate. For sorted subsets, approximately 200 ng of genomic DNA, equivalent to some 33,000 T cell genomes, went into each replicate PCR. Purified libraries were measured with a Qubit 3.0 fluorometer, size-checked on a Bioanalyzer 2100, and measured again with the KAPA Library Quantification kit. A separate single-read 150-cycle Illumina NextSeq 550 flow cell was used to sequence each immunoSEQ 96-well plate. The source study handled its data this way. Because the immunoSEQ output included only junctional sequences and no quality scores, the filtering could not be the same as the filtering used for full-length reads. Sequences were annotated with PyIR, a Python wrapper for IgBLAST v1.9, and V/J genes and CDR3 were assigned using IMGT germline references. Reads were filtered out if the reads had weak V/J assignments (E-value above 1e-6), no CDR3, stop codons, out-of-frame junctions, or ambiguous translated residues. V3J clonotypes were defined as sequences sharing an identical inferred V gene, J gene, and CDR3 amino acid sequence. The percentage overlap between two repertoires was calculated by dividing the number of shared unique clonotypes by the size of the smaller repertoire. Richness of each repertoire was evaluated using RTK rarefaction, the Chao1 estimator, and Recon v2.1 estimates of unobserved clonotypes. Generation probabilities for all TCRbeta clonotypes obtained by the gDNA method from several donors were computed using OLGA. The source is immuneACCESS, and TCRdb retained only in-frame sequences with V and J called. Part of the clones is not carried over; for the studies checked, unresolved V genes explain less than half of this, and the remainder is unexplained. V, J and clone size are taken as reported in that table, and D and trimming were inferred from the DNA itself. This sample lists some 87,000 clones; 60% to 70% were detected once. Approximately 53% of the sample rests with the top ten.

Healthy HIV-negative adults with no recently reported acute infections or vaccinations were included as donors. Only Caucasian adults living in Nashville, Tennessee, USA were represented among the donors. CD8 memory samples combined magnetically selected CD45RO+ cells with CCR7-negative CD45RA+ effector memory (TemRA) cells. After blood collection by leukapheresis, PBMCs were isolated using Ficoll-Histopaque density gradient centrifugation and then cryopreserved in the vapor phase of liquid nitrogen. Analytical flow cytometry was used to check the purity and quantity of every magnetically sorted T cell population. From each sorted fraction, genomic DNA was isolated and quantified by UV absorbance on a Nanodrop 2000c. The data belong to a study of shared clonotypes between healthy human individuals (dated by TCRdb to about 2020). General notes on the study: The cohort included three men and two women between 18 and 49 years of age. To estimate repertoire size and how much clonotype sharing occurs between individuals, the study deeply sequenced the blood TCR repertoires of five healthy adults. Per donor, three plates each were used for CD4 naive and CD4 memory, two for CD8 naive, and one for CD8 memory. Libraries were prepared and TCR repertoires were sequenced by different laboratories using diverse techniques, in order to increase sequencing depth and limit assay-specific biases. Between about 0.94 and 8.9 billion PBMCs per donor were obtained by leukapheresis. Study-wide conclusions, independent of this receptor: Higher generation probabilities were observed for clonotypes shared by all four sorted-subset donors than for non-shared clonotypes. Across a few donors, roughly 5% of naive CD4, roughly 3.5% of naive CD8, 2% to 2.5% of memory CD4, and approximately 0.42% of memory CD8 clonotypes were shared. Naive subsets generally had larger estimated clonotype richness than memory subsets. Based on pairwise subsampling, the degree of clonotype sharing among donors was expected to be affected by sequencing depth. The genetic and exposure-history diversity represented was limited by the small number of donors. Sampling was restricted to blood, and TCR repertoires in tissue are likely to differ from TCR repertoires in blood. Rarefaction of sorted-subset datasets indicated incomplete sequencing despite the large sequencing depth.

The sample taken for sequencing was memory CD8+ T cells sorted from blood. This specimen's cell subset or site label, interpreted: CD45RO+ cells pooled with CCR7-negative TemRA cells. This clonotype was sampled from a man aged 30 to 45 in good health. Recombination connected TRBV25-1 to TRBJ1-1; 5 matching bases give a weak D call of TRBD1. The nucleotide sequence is TGTGCCAGCAGTTTTAGTGGGACCACTGAAGCTTTCTTT. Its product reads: CASSFSGTTEAFF.